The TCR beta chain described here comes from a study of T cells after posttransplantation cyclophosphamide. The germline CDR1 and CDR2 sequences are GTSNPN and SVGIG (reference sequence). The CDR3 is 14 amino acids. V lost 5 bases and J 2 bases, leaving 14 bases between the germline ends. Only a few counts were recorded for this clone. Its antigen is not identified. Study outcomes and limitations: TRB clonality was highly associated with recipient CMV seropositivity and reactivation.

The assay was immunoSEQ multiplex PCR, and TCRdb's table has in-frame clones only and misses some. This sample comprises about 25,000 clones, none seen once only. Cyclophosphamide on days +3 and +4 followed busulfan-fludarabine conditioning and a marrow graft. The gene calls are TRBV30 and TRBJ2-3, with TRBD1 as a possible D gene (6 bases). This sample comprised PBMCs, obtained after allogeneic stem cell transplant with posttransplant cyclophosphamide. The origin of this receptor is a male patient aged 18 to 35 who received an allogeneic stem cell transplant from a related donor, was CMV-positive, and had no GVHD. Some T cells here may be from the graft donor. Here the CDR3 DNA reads TGTGCCTGGCGATCCGGGACATTCACAGATACGCAGTATTTT. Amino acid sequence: CAWRSGTFTDTQYF.